The entry below gives a single T cell receptor beta chain sequence along with its context. These data belong to a study of B cell selection in AIRE deficiency. Assay: immunoSEQ multiplex PCR; the TCRdb copy retains only in-frame clones and omits some. The table lists about 25,000 clones, around 95% of them singletons, with roughly 0.25% in the top ten. Conventional CD4 T cells were sorted as CD4+CD127+ cells. With 3 bases clipped from V and 3 bases from J, the junction kept 8 bases outside the gene matches. The CDR3 loop spans 16 amino acids. Germline-derived CDR1 and CDR2 are MGHDK and SYGVNS. The sample consisted of CD4+CD127+ conventional T cells sorted from PBMCs. This receptor was taken from a human donor in good health. The chain combines TRBV25-1 with TRBJ2-3, with 8 bases that match TRBD2. The CDR3 DNA reads TGTGCCAGCAGTGATTCCGGGCGGGGGGTGACAGATACGCAGTATTTT. Translated: CASSDSGRGVTDTQYF.